This T cell receptor beta chain stems from a study of CD8 T cells in ankylosing spondylitis. General study findings and limits: As reported, disease-linked clones showed significant enrichment in matched ankylosing spondylitis synovial fluid.

TCRdb redid the calling of the 5' RACE reads with MiXCR, one entry per CDR3 protein. This table holds about 260,000 distinct CDR3 sequences, about 20% found once. Germline CDR1 reads DFQATT; CDR2 reads SNEGSKA (reference sequence). This CDR3 is 12 amino acids long. V was cut by 0 bases and J by 11 bases, with 11 bases left in between. A word on this clonotype: Antigen specificity is unknown.

V gene TRBV20-1 combines with J gene TRBJ2-4; D remains unclear. This clonotype was sampled from a male donor with ankylosing spondylitis or in good health (not recorded which). Sequencing was done on a sample of blood, either unsorted or a sorted T cell fraction (not recorded which). The CDR3 DNA is TGCAGTGCTAGAGATACGCGGATGTTTCAGTACTTC. It yields the protein CSARDTRMFQYF.